These 5 T cell receptor beta chains share one sample of origin, sequenced in a study of blood T cell repertoires in COVID-19. Profiled with immunoSEQ multiplex PCR; TCRdb holds only in-frame clones, not every one. The profile shows approximately 44,000 clones, 70% to 90% of them singletons. Sequences were obtained from peripheral blood. These receptors all come from a man aged 60 to 75 with active COVID-19.

In this sample, this clone turned up a few times. The CDR3 is CASSERPGNLPNTGELFF. DNA for the CDR3: TGTGCCAGCAGCGAGCGACCCGGGAACCTCCCGAACACCGGGGAGCTGTTTTTT. The rearrangement joins TRBV7-2 to TRBJ2-2, with D possibly matching TRBD2 (5 bases). This CDR3 has 18 residues. The germline V and J ends were trimmed by 5 bases and 0 bases, with 19 bases remaining between them. Germline V CDR1 and CDR2: SGHTA, FQGNSA.

The chain uses TRBV11-2 and TRBJ2-2; D call uncertain. Germline V CDR1 and CDR2: SGHAT, FQNNGV. Trimming removed 2 bases at V and 1 base at J, with 8 bases between. The CDR3 consists of 15 residues. The chain's CDR3 is CASSLFSGNTGELFF. The CDR3 DNA reads as TGTGCCAGCAGCTTATTTTCAGGGAACACCGGGGAGCTGTTTTTT.

The V call is TRBV3-1 (or the pseudogene TRBV3-2), the J call TRBJ2-5; D might be TRBD1 (5 bases). The CDR3 has 15 residues. V shed 1 base and J shed 3 bases, with 12 bases lying between them. Germline V lookup: CDR1 LGHDT, CDR2 YNNKEL (reference sequence). This chain's CDR3 is CASSQVQGSEETQYF. In DNA form, the CDR3 reads TGTGCCAGCAGCCAAGTCCAGGGTTCGGAAGAGACCCAGTACTTC.

The chain recombines TRBV6-1 with TRBJ1-2, with D unclear. The CDR3 runs to 11 residues. From germline, CDR1 is MNHNS and CDR2 SASEGT. Trimming removed 3 bases from V and 4 bases from J, with 3 bases in between. The CDR3: CASSDSYGYTF. DNA for the CDR3: TGTGCCAGCAGTGACAGCTATGGCTACACCTTC.

J is TRBJ1-3 and V is TRBV3-1 (or the pseudogene TRBV3-2); D is unresolved. In germline, CDR1 is LGHDT, CDR2 YNNKEL (reference sequence). CDR3 length: 15 residues. V was pared by 6 bases and J by 3 bases, with 15 bases between. The CDR3 spells CASSSQRGFGNTIYF. As DNA, the CDR3 is TGTGCCAGCAGTTCTCAGCGGGGTTTTGGAAACACCATATATTTT.